The rows below give T cell receptor beta chains drawn from one sample of a study of cytomegalovirus exposure and HLA in healthy donors. Here immunoSEQ multiplex PCR was the method, and the copy in TCRdb shows in-frame clones only, minus some. The table lists approximately 150,000 clones, around 79% of them singletons. Input material: PBMCs. These receptors all come from a male donor in good health and CMV-seropositive. Both conserved end residues are part of each CDR3. The order of the fields is V gene, J gene, D gene, clone size, CDR3 protein, CDR3 DNA. The D gene is left open where the match is weak. Some rows have no size entry. The others give once, few or many, or a class for an expanded clone.

>TRBV29-1|TRBJ1-2|-|-
CSVEDLPAGAYGYTF
TGCAGCGTTGAAGATTTACCCGCAGGTGCCTATGGCTACACCTTC
>TRBV6-5|TRBJ2-5|TRBD1|-
CASRTGGGRQETQYF
TGTGCCAGCAGAACAGGGGGCGGTAGGCAAGAGACCCAGTACTTC
>TRBV4-1|TRBJ2-1|TRBD2|-
CASSQDGTSGGPGHEQFF
TGCGCCAGCAGCCAAGATGGGACTAGCGGGGGGCCAGGCCATGAGCAGTTCTTC
>TRBV7-8|TRBJ1-4|TRBD1|-
CASSLELGQTNEKLFF
TGTGCCAGCAGCTTAGAGCTGGGACAGACTAATGAAAAACTGTTTTTT
>TRBV27|TRBJ2-7|-|-
CASTYYEQYF
TGTGCCAGCACTTACTACGAGCAGTACTTC
>TRBV10-3|TRBJ1-2|-|once
CAIFQGTTNNYGYTF
TGTGCCATCTTTCAGGGGACGACGAATAACTATGGCTACACCTTC
>TRBV15|TRBJ2-2|TRBD1|few
CATDRDRESTGELFF
TGTGCCACCGACCGGGACAGGGAGTCCACCGGGGAGCTGTTTTTT
>TRBV14|TRBJ2-1|-|-
CASSPADLWRPKEQFF
TGTGCCAGCAGCCCGGCAGATCTTTGGAGGCCAAAAGAGCAGTTCTTC
>TRBV5-1|TRBJ2-7|TRBD1|-
CASSLGDRGSEQYF
TGCGCCAGCAGTCTCGGGGACAGGGGGTCCGAGCAGTACTTC
>TRBV18|TRBJ2-7|TRBD2|-
CASSKTSGYYEQYF
TGTGCCAGCTCCAAGACTAGCGGGTATTACGAGCAGTACTTC
>TRBV4-3|TRBJ2-2|TRBD1|-
CASSQDGTGLTTGELFF
TGCGCCAGCAGCCAAGATGGGACAGGGTTAACCACCGGGGAGCTGTTTTTT
>TRBV2|TRBJ1-5|-|-
CASSLLRERQPQHF
TGTGCCAGCTCACTCCTGAGGGAGAGGCAGCCCCAGCATTTT
>TRBV5-6|TRBJ2-6|-|-
CASRHSGANVLTF
TGTGCCAGCAGACACTCTGGGGCCAACGTCCTGACTTTC
>TRBV19|TRBJ1-1|TRBD1|-
CASSIDWGQDQNTEAFF
TGTGCCAGTAGTATAGATTGGGGACAGGACCAGAACACTGAAGCTTTCTTT
>TRBV2|TRBJ2-3|-|-
CATSGGTDTQYF
TGTGCCACCTCGGGGGGCACAGATACGCAGTATTTT
>TRBV6-1|TRBJ1-5|-|-
CASRFGREGNQPQHF
TGTGCCAGCCGATTCGGCAGGGAAGGCAATCAGCCCCAGCATTTT
>TRBV5-1|TRBJ1-1|TRBD1|few
CASRRGTANTEAFF
TGCGCCAGCAGGCGTGGGACAGCGAACACTGAAGCTTTCTTT
>TRBV4-3|TRBJ1-4|-|-
CASSQDISGGTNEKLFF
TGCGCCAGCAGCCAAGATATATCCGGGGGAACTAATGAAAAACTGTTTTTT
>TRBV6-5|TRBJ2-7|-|-
CASRSDRSATYEQYF
TGTGCCAGCAGATCAGACCGGAGCGCAACCTACGAGCAGTACTTC
>TRBV29-1|TRBJ2-7|TRBD1|-
CSVEAEWATGGQSYEQYF
TGCAGCGTTGAAGCCGAGTGGGCCACAGGGGGCCAATCCTACGAGCAGTACTTC
>TRBV6-5|TRBJ1-1|-|-
CASSYEAGGGAFF
TGTGCCAGCAGTTACGAAGCCGGCGGGGGAGCTTTCTTT
>TRBV10-2|TRBJ2-7|-|-
CASSLDTFYEQYF
TGCGCCAGCAGTCTTGACACTTTCTACGAGCAGTACTTC
>TRBV13|TRBJ1-3|TRBD1|-
CASSLGGQAPGNTIYF
TGTGCCAGCAGCTTAGGGGGACAGGCTCCCGGAAACACCATATATTTT
>TRBV7-9|TRBJ2-1|TRBD2|once
CASRLDPTSGGVHNEQFF
TGTGCCAGCAGATTAGACCCCACTAGCGGGGGGGTTCACAATGAGCAGTTCTTC
>TRBV4-2|TRBJ2-1|TRBD2|-
CASSQDGEGSSGEQFF
TGTGCCAGCAGCCAAGATGGGGAGGGCAGCTCGGGTGAGCAGTTCTTC
>TRBV5-1|TRBJ2-1|TRBD2|-
CASSWELAGGQGEQFF
TGCGCCAGCAGCTGGGAGTTAGCGGGGGGGCAGGGTGAGCAGTTCTTC
>TRBV25-1|TRBJ2-5|TRBD2|-
CASSEGTSGGKRAQYF
TGTGCCAGCAGTGAGGGGACTAGCGGGGGTAAGAGGGCCCAGTACTTC
>TRBV5-1|TRBJ2-3|-|-
CASSEYPSLATDTQYF
TGCGCCAGCAGCGAGTATCCTAGTCTGGCCACAGATACGCAGTATTTT
>TRBV27|TRBJ2-7|TRBD1|-
CASSSTGAGYEQYF
TGTGCCAGCAGCTCCACAGGGGCGGGTTACGAGCAGTACTTC
>TRBV10-1|TRBJ2-7|-|-
CASSDLRGGGGDQYF
TGCGCCAGCAGTGACCTAAGGGGTGGCGGGGGCGACCAGTACTTC
>TRBV11-2|TRBJ2-1|-|few
CASSLGGSYNEQFF
TGTGCCAGCAGCCTCGGCGGATCCTACAATGAGCAGTTCTTC
>TRBV7-8|TRBJ1-3|TRBD1|-
CASSLDRAGNTIYF
TGTGCCAGCAGCCTCGACAGGGCCGGAAACACCATATATTTT
>TRBV5-1|TRBJ2-1|-|-
CASSSGQSYNEQFF
TGCGCCAGCAGCTCCGGACAGTCTTACAATGAGCAGTTCTTC
>TRBV27|TRBJ1-1|TRBD1|few
CASRTTGAARTEAFF
TGTGCCAGCAGGACTACAGGGGCCGCGAGGACTGAAGCTTTCTTT
>TRBV9|TRBJ1-2|TRBD1|-
CASSAGTGDYTF
TGTGCCAGCAGCGCGGGGACAGGCGACTACACCTTC
>TRBV30|TRBJ1-3|-|-
CAWSVPGTQPSGNTIYF
TGTGCCTGGAGTGTACCCGGGACACAACCCTCTGGAAACACCATATATTTT
>TRBV9|TRBJ2-3|-|-
CASSVVPTPYTDTQYF
TGTGCCAGCAGCGTAGTACCAACGCCCTACACAGATACGCAGTATTTT
>TRBV27|TRBJ2-3|TRBD2|-
CASSLSRTSGARDTQYF
TGTGCCAGCAGTTTATCGAGGACTAGCGGGGCCCGAGATACGCAGTATTTT
>TRBV18|TRBJ2-7|-|once
CASSPPSGVGEQYF
TGTGCCAGCTCTCCGCCCTCCGGGGTAGGAGAGCAGTACTTC
>TRBV5-1|TRBJ2-3|-|-
CASSSTGSGGTDTQYF
TGCGCCAGCAGCTCAACAGGCTCTGGGGGCACAGATACGCAGTATTTT
>TRBV6-5|TRBJ1-2|TRBD1|-
CASSWTGKIHGYTF
TGTGCCAGCAGTTGGACAGGGAAAATCCATGGCTACACCTTC
>TRBV7-3|TRBJ2-5|-|-
CASSAQVGETQYF
TGTGCCAGCAGCGCCCAGGTAGGAGAGACCCAGTACTTC
>TRBV27|TRBJ2-2|TRBD2|-
CASLRLLPSGGVSHGELFF
TGTGCCAGCCTTCGTCTCCTTCCTAGCGGTGGGGTGAGCCACGGGGAGCTGTTTTTT
>TRBV4-1|TRBJ2-1|TRBD2|once
CASSPRTSGVDEQFF
TGCGCCAGCAGCCCTAGGACTAGCGGGGTAGATGAGCAGTTCTTC
>TRBV11-2|TRBJ2-1|-|few
CASSLVGVTSYNEQFF
TGTGCCAGCAGCTTAGTCGGTGTCACCTCCTACAATGAGCAGTTCTTC
>TRBV30|TRBJ1-1|-|few
CAWSTEGRTEAFF
TGTGCCTGGAGTACAGAGGGTCGCACTGAAGCTTTCTTT
>TRBV30|TRBJ1-3|-|-
CAWSVSLVPRGNTIYF
TGTGCCTGGAGTGTTTCACTTGTCCCCCGTGGAAACACCATATATTTT
>TRBV7-6|TRBJ1-4|TRBD1|-
CASSLDRGGAEKLFF
TGTGCCAGCAGCTTAGACAGGGGTGGAGCTGAAAAACTGTTTTTT
>TRBV7-2|TRBJ1-1|TRBD1|-
CASSSWTGGKYTEAFF
TGTGCCAGCAGCTCTTGGACAGGGGGAAAATACACTGAAGCTTTCTTT
>TRBV6-1|TRBJ1-2|-|-
CASSEGLGATNYGYTF
TGTGCCAGCAGTGAAGGGCTGGGAGCAACTAACTATGGCTACACCTTC
>TRBV6-6|TRBJ2-1|TRBD1|-
CASRDRGNEQFF
TGTGCCAGCAGGGACAGGGGGAATGAGCAGTTCTTC
>TRBV13|TRBJ2-3|TRBD2|-
CASSLLAGGVDTQYF
TGTGCCAGCAGCTTACTAGCGGGGGGTGTAGATACGCAGTATTTT
>TRBV20-1|TRBJ2-7|-|-
CSARGPYEQYF
TGCAGTGCTAGGGGGCCTTACGAGCAGTACTTC
>TRBV6-6|TRBJ1-2|-|-
CASRVEVRGGYTF
TGTGCCAGCAGGGTTGAGGTGAGAGGTGGCTACACCTTC
>TRBV6-1|TRBJ1-1|-|-
CASSVGGRVNTEAFF
TGTGCCAGCAGTGTCGGGGGGAGGGTTAACACTGAAGCTTTCTTT
>TRBV11-2|TRBJ2-3|-|-
CASSSQRSSAQYF
TGTGCCAGCAGCTCCCAAAGGAGCTCGGCGCAGTATTTT
>TRBV4-1|TRBJ1-2|TRBD1|-
CASSLDRGNYGYTF
TGCGCCAGCAGCCTGGACAGGGGGAACTATGGCTACACCTTC